These 2 T cell receptor beta chains originate from one sample sequenced in a study of T cells in Graves' hyperthyroidism and ophthalmopathy. Amplification of TCR beta CDR3 regions used RNA as the template. TCR CDR3 regions were first amplified by RT-PCR with HTBI primers. One entry per CDR3 protein, called by TCRdb with MiXCR from the multiplex PCR reads. The table shows 600,000 to 650,000 distinct CDR3 sequences, with 15% to 20% occurring only once. The material sequenced was blood. The receptors stem from a woman in her 30s with Graves' hyperthyroidism.

This clonotype has at least ten counts. The chain links TRBV6-1 to TRBJ1-1; TRBD1 is a possible D gene (5 bases). There are 14 residues in the CDR3. V was clipped by 1 base and J by 4 bases, with 10 bases between them. Germline V CDR1 and CDR2: MNHNS, SASEGT. The CDR3 DNA follows: TGTGCCAGCAGTGAAGTGAGGGGCTTCACTGAAGCTTTCTTT. Amino acid sequence: CASSEVRGFTEAFF.

This clonotype was seen only a few times. The chain has TRBV28 and TRBJ1-1; 7 bases are shared with TRBD1. Germline loops: CDR1 MDHEN, CDR2 SYDVKM. Trimming removed 4 bases from V and 10 bases from J; junction bases left unmatched: 15. CDR3 length: 15 residues. The CDR3 sequence: CASSSPGQPEYGAFF. In DNA form, the CDR3 reads TGTGCCAGCAGTTCCCCGGGACAGCCTGAGTATGGAGCTTTCTTT.